This paragraph reports one T cell receptor (beta chain). The data originate from a study of blood T cell repertoires in COVID-19. As for the study in general: Acute-phase and convalescent COVID-19 samples originated in the United States, Italy and Spain. In each case, the material was cDNA or gDNA derived from T cells, B-cell-depleted T cells, or PBMCs.

Germline lookup yields CDR1 LNHNV and CDR2 YYDKDF (reference sequence). Trimming removed 0 bases from V and 8 bases from J; junction bases left unmatched: 10. The CDR3 loop spans 17 amino acids. Per the study methods: Estimates of nucleated cell counts were drawn from the amplification of reference gene primers. The table came from immunoSEQ multiplex PCR; TCRdb's copy has only in-frame clones and leaves some out. V and J calls and clone size come straight from that table; D and trimming were deduced from the DNA. The table has 170,000 or so clones, around nine tenths seen once. The TCR comes from a woman between 18 and 29 years old who had recovered from COVID-19. The chain uses TRBV15 and TRBJ1-6; 7 positions match TRBD1. Source material: peripheral blood. The CDR3 region is CATSRDQWKGADSPLHF. In DNA, the CDR3 is TGTGCCACCAGCAGAGATCAGTGGAAGGGGGCGGATTCACCCCTCCACTTT.